These 11 T cell receptor beta chains were all obtained from the same sample, sequenced in a study of early T cells in non-severe SARS-CoV-2 infection. TCRdb used MiXCR to reprocess the 5' RACE reads, holding one entry per CDR3 protein. The sample has roughly 23,000 distinct CDR3 sequences, about 3.8% seen once. Input material: whole blood. The receptor set was obtained from an adult who was a healthcare worker with PCR-confirmed SARS-CoV-2 infection or an uninfected control (not recorded which).

J is TRBJ2-1 and V is TRBV24-1, with 12 bases fitting TRBD2. The V segment lost 2 bases and the J segment 6 bases; nucleotides outside the gene matches: 4. The CDR3 has 16 residues. CDR1 and CDR2 (germline): KGHDR, SFDVKD. Here the CDR3 reads CATSDSRLAGANEQFF. In nucleotides, the CDR3 is TGTGCCACCAGTGATTCACGACTAGCGGGAGCCAATGAGCAGTTCTTC.

This clonotype came up many times. The chain uses TRBV7-9 and TRBJ2-1; no clear D. The V end was cut by 2 bases, the J end by 4 bases, with 12 bases between. This CDR3 is built from 15 residues. Germline V gene sequence: CDR1 SEHNR, CDR2 FQNEAQ (reference sequence). The CDR3 region is CASSLLSLLYNEQFF. CDR3 in DNA: TGTGCCAGCAGCTTACTAAGTCTCCTTTACAATGAGCAGTTCTTC.

This clonotype was seen only a few times. This chain uses TRBV6-2 or TRBV6-3 with TRBJ2-4; D remains ambiguous. Germline lookup yields CDR1 MNHEY and CDR2 SVGEGT. V was pared by 1 base and J by 5 bases, with 6 bases between. The CDR3 is 13 residues long. CDR3 in amino acids: CASSYYPENIQYF. In DNA, the CDR3 is TGTGCCAGCAGTTACTATCCTGAAAACATTCAGTACTTC.

This clonotype was counted only a few times. V gene TRBV7-8 combines with J gene TRBJ2-3, with 7 nucleotides matching TRBD2. The CDR3 is made up of 16 amino acids. The germline V gene encodes CDR1 SGHVS and CDR2 FQNEAQ. V was clipped by 1 base and J by 3 bases; unmatched bases: 7. DNA of the CDR3: TGTGCCAGCAGCTTAGGACTTGCGGGGGTTACAGATACGCAGTATTTT. Protein product: CASSLGLAGVTDTQYF. The complete variable domain, with remaining parts taken from reference TRBV7-8 and TRBJ2-3, reads GAGVSQSPRYKVAKRGQDVALRCDPISGHVSLFWYQQALGQGPEFLTYFQNEAQLDKSGLPSDRFFAERPEGSVSTLKIQRTQQEDSAVYLCASSLGLAGVTDTQYFGPGTRLTVL.

This clonotype qualifies as medium-sized (0.01 to 0.1%). The chain couples TRBV7-6 to TRBJ2-1; 13 bases are a match to TRBD2. Germline assignment: CDR1 SGHVS and CDR2 FNYEAQ. After removal of 1 base from V and 6 bases from J, the junction contained 3 bases not matched to a gene. The CDR3 length is 16 residues. CDR3 residues: CASSLVLAGGVNEQFF. The CDR3 coding sequence is TGTGCCAGCAGCTTAGTACTAGCGGGAGGGGTCAATGAGCAGTTCTTC.

This clonotype appeared many times. V and J are TRBV7-8 and TRBJ2-5, with D perhaps being TRBD1 or TRBD2 (5 bases each). CDR1 is SGHVS and CDR2 is FQNEAQ in the germline V gene. The V gene lost 4 bases and the J gene lost 5 bases, with 20 bases spanning the gap. This CDR3 has 16 residues. Here the CDR3 reads CASSWKPGRSFETQYF. The CDR3 DNA sequence: TGTGCCAGCAGCTGGAAACCGGGACGGTCTTTTGAGACCCAGTACTTC.

Many counts were recorded for this clonotype. CDR3 in amino acids: CASHQVNEQFF. The CDR3 nucleotides read TGCGCCAGCCACCAGGTAAATGAGCAGTTCTTC. The chain carries TRBV5-1 and TRBJ2-1; D gene ambiguous. Trimming took 7 bases from V and 7 from J, leaving 9 bases between them. The CDR3 loop spans 11 amino acids. Germline CDR1 SGHRS, CDR2 YFSETQ.

In this sample, this clonotype turned up many times. V is TRBV20-1 and J is TRBJ1-5, with D possibly being TRBD1 (5 bases). Germline CDR1 DFQATT, CDR2 SNEGSKA (reference sequence). The CDR3 has 14 amino acids. Trimming removed 7 bases from V and 2 bases from J, with 15 bases in between. The CDR3 region is CSGGRALGNQPQHF. As DNA, the CDR3 is TGCAGTGGGGGGAGGGCCCTCGGCAATCAGCCCCAGCATTTT.

This clonotype was counted only a few times. The genes are TRBV12-5 and TRBJ2-3; tentatively, D is TRBD2 (5 bases). Trimming removed 3 bases from V and 2 bases from J, with 12 bases in between. From germline, CDR1 is LGHNT and CDR2 FRNRAP. This CDR3 spans 15 amino acids. CDR3 coding DNA: TGTGCTAGTGGTTTAAGCGGAGACTACACAGATACGCAGTATTTT. Residues: CASGLSGDYTDTQYF.

This clonotype was observed at least ten times. The chain has TRBV2 and TRBJ2-7, with D unresolved. The germline V gene encodes CDR1 SNHLY and CDR2 FYNNEI. V was clipped by 3 bases and J by 2 bases, with 8 bases between them. The CDR3 is made up of 13 amino acids. The CDR3 DNA reads as TGTGCCAGCAGTGACGGCCTGACCTACGAGCAGTACTTC. It encodes CASSDGLTYEQYF.

By proportion, this clonotype is medium-sized (0.01 to 0.1%). The chain couples TRBV10-2 to TRBJ1-1; no clear D gene. The V end was cut by 6 bases, the J end by 2 bases, with 4 bases between. The germline V gene encodes CDR1 WSHSY and CDR2 SAAADI. The CDR3 length is 11 residues. The CDR3 spells CASSLNTEAFF. The CDR3 DNA follows: TGCGCCAGCAGCTTAAACACTGAAGCTTTCTTT.